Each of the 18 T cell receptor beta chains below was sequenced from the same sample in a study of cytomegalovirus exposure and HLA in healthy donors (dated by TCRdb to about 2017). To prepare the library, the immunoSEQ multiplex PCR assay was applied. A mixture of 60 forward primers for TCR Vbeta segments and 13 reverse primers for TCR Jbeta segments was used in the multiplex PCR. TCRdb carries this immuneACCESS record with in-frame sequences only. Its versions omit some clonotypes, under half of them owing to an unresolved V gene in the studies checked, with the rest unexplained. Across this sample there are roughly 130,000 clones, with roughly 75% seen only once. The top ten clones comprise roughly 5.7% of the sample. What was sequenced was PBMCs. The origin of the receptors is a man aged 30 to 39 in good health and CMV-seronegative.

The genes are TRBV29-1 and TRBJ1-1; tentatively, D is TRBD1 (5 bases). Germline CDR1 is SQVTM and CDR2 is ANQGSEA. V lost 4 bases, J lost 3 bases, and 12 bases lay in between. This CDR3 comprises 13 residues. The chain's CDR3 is CSVVPSGDTEAFF. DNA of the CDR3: TGCAGCGTTGTACCATCGGGGGACACTGAAGCTTTCTTT.

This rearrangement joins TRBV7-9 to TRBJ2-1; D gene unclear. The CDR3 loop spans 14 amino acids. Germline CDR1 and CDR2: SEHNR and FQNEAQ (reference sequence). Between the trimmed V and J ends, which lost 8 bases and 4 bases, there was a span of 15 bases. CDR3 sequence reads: CASDESEAYNEQFF. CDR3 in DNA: TGTGCCAGCGATGAGAGTGAGGCATACAATGAGCAGTTCTTC. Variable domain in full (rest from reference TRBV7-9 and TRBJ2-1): DTGVSQNPRHKITKRGQNVTFRCDPISEHNRLYWYRQTLGQGPEFLTYFQNEAQLEKSRLLSDRFSAERPKGSFSTLEIQRTEQGDSAMYLCASDESEAYNEQFFGPGTRLTVL.

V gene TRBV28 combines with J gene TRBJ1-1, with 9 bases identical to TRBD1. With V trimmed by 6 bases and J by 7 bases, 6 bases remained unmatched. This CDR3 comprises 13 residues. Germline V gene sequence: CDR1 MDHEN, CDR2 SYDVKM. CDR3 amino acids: CASRRTGGGEAFF. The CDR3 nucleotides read TGTGCCAGCAGGCGAACAGGGGGCGGTGAAGCTTTCTTT.

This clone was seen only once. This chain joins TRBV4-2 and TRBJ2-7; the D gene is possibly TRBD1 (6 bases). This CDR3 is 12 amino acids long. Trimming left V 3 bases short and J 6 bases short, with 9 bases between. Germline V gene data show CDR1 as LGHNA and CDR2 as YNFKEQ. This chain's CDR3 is CASSQGASEQYF. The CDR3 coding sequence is TGTGCCAGCAGCCAGGGGGCTAGCGAGCAGTACTTC.

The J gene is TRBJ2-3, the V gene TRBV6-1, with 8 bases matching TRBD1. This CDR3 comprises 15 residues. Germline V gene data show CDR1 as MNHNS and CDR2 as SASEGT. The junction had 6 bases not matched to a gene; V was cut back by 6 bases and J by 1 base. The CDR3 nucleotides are TGTGCCAGCAGAGGGACAGGCCCGCGCACAGATACGCAGTATTTT. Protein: CASRGTGPRTDTQYF.

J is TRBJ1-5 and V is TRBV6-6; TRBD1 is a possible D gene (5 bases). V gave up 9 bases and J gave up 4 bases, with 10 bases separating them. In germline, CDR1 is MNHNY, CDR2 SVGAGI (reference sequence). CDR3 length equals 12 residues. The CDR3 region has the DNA TGTGCCAGTCTCGGGGGGAATCAGCCCCAGCATTTT. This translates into CASLGGNQPQHF.

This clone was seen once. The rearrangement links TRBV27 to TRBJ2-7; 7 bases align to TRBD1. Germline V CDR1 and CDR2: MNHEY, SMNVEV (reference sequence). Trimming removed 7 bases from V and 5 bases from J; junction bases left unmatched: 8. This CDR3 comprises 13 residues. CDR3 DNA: TGTGCCAGCACCAATGACAGGGCCCACGAGCAGTACTTC. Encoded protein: CASTNDRAHEQYF.

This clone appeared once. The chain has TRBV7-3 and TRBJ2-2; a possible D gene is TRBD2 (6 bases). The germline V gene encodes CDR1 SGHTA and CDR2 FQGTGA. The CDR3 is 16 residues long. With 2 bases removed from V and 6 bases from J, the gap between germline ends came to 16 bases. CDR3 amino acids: CASSLHTGGLPGELFF. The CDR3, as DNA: TGTGCCAGCAGCTTACATACCGGAGGGTTGCCCGGGGAGCTGTTTTTT.

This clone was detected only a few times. DNA for the CDR3: TGTGCCAGCAGCTTCGGGGTTAGGGGCTACACCTTC. This codes for CASSFGVRGYTF. This chain joins TRBV5-4 and TRBJ1-2; D remains unclear. The V gene lost 2 bases and the J gene lost 8 bases, with 10 bases spanning the gap. In germline, CDR1 is SGHNT, CDR2 YYREEE (reference sequence). The CDR3 runs 12 residues.

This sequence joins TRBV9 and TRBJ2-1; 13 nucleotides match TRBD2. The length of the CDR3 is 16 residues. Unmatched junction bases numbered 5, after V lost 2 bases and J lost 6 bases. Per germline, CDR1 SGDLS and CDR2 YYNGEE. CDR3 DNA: TGTGCCAGCAGCGTGGACACTAGCGGGAGGGCCAATGAGCAGTTCTTC. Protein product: CASSVDTSGRANEQFF.

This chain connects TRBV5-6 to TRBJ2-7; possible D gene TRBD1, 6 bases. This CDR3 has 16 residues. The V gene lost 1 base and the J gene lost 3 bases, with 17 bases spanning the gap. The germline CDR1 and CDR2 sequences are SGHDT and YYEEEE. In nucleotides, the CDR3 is TGTGCCAGCAGCTTGATTCGGGTGGGCAGGGGCTACGAGCAGTACTTC. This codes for CASSLIRVGRGYEQYF.

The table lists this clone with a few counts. The CDR3 region is CAWSVRPGDSPLHF. The CDR3, as DNA: TGTGCCTGGAGTGTACGCCCAGGGGATTCACCCCTCCACTTT. This chain joins TRBV30 and TRBJ1-6; tentatively, D is TRBD1 (6 bases). This CDR3 comprises 14 residues. Germline V gene data show CDR1 as GTSNPN and CDR2 as SVGIG (reference sequence). The V gene lost 0 bases and the J gene lost 8 bases, with 11 bases spanning the gap. Supplemented by reference TRBV30 and TRBJ1-6, the full variable domain reads SQTIHQWPATLVQPVGSPLSLECTVEGTSNPNLYWYRQAAGRGLQLLFYSVGIGQISSEVPQNLSASRPQDRQFILSSKKLLLSDSGFYLCAWSVRPGDSPLHFGNGTRLTVT.

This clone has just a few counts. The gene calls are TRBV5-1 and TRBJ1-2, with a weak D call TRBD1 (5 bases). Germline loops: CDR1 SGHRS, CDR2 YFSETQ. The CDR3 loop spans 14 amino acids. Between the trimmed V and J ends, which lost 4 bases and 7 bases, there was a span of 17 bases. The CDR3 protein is CASSAGTGLGGYTF. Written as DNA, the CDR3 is TGCGCCAGCAGCGCCGGGACTGGGCTGGGTGGCTACACCTTC.

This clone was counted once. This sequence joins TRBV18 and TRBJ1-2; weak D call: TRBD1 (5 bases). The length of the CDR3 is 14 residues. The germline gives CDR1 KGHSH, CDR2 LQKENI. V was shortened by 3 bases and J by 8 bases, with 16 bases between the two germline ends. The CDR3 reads CASSPTGQPWGYTF. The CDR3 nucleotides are TGTGCCAGCTCACCGACCGGACAACCGTGGGGCTACACCTTC.

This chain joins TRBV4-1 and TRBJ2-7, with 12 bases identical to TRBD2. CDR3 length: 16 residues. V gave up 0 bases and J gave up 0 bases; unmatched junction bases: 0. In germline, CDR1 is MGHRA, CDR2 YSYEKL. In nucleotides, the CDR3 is TGCGCCAGCAGCCAAGAGACTAGCGGGAGCTCCTACGAGCAGTACTTC. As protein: CASSQETSGSSYEQYF.

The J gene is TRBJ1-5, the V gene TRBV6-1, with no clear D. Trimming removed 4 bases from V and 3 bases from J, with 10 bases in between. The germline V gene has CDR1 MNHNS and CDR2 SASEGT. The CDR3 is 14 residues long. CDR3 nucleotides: TGTGCCAGCAGTGTGAGAGGATTCAATCAGCCCCAGCATTTT. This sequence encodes CASSVRGFNQPQHF.

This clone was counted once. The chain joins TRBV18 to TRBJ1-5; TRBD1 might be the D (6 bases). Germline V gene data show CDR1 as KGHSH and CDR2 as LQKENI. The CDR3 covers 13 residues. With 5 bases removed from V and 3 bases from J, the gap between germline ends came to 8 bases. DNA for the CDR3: TGTGCCAGCTCATCAGGGGACAATCAGCCCCAGCATTTT. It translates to CASSSGDNQPQHF.

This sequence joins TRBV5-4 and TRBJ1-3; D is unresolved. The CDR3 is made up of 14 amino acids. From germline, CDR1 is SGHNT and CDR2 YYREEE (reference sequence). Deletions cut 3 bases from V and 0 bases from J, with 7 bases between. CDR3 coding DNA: TGTGCCAGCAGCTCACCGAGCTCTGGAAACACCATATATTTT. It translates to CASSSPSSGNTIYF.